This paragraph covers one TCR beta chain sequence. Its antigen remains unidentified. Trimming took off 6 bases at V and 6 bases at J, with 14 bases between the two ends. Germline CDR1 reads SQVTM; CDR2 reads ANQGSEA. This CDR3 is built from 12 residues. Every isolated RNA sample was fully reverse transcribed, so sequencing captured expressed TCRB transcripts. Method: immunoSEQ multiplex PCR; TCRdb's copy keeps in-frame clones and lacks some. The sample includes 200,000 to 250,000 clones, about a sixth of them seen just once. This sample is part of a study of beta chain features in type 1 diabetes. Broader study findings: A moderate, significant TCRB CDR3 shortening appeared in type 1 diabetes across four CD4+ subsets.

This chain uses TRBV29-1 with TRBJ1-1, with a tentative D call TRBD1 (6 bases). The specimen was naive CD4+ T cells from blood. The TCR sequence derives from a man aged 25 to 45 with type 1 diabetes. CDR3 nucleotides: TGCAGCGTCGAATTACAGGGACCTGAAGCTTTCTTT. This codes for CSVELQGPEAFF.